This T cell receptor (beta chain) came from a study of T cells expressing NK-cell markers. Overall study: One of eight sequenced donors was HCMV-seronegative; the other seven were seropositive.

Comments on this clonotype: Its antigen is unknown.

TCRdb re-called the 5' RACE reads; every CDR3 protein appears as one record, without DNA. This sample carries roughly 430,000 distinct CDR3 sequences, with 7.3% going to the ten biggest clones. Study findings and constraints: Dominant NKG2C+ clonotypes accounted for about 1.0-8% of CD8+ T cells in about six donors.

Germline CDR1 is GTSNPN and CDR2 is SVGIG (reference sequence). This CDR3 has 16 residues. The sequence derives from a woman aged 18-70 years in good health. The V gene is TRBV30, the J gene TRBJ1-1. The specimen sequenced was blood T cells: a sorted CD56 or NKG2C T cell subset, CD4+ or CD8+ T cells, or bulk PBMC T cells (not recorded which). The CDR3 loop reads CAWSVGELDPRTEAFF.